The 8 T cell receptor beta chains presented below share a single source sample, sequenced in a study of blood T cell repertoires in COVID-19. TCRdb keeps only in-frame clones here, not all; method: immunoSEQ multiplex PCR. The sample carries hundreds of thousands of clones, 87% recorded once. The sequencing sample was made of peripheral blood. The receptors were sampled from a woman in her forties or fifties with COVID-19, enrolled during active disease.

This clone was counted a single time. The chain is built from TRBV4-2 and TRBJ2-7, with 8 bases matching TRBD2. Unmatched junction bases numbered 5, after V lost 1 base and J lost 0 bases. The CDR3 length is 16 residues. The germline gives CDR1 LGHNA, CDR2 YNFKEQ. This chain's CDR3 is CASSQVLAGTSYEQYF. The CDR3 coding sequence is TGTGCCAGCAGCCAAGTCCTAGCGGGCACCTCCTACGAGCAGTACTTC.

The chain couples TRBV6-5 to TRBJ2-5; D is perhaps TRBD1 (5 bases). The CDR3 length is 14 residues. Germline V gene lookup returns CDR1 MNHEY and CDR2 SVGAGI. V was clipped by 6 bases and J by 2 bases, with 13 bases between them. The CDR3 nucleotides are TGTGCCAGCAGCCTGACGGCAGGGCAAGAGACCCAGTACTTC. Amino acid sequence: CASSLTAGQETQYF.

This clone was recorded once. This rearrangement joins TRBV27 to TRBJ2-1, with TRBD2 as a possible D gene (6 bases). The CDR3 runs to 14 residues. Germline CDR1 reads MNHEY; CDR2 reads SMNVEV (reference sequence). Trimming stripped 10 bases from V and 7 bases from J, with 20 bases between. The DNA of the CDR3 is TGTGCCACCGACGTGATCGGGGGTGGGAATGAGCAGTTCTTC. It yields the protein CATDVIGGGNEQFF.

The chain combines TRBV9 with TRBJ2-7; D is possibly TRBD1 (6 bases). V was clipped by 5 bases and J by 9 bases, with 30 bases between them. Germline CDR1 reads SGDLS; CDR2 reads YYNGEE. This CDR3 comprises 17 residues. DNA for the CDR3: TGTGCCAGCAGAAATGAATTGACAGGCCCTGGTACGAGCGGGCAGTACTTC. This translates into CASRNELTGPGTSGQYF. Filled out from reference TRBV9 and TRBJ2-7, the complete variable domain reads DSGVTQTPKHLITATGQRVTLRCSPRSGDLSVYWYQQSLDQGLQFLIQYYNGEERAKGNILERFSAQQFPDLHSELNLSSLELGDSALYFCASRNELTGPGTSGQYFGPGTRLTVT.

The chain carries TRBV4-2 and TRBJ2-2; 7 bases line up with TRBD2. V lost 8 bases to trimming and J lost 7 bases; unmatched junction nucleotides: 13. The CDR3 extends over 15 amino acids. Germline assignment: CDR1 LGHNA and CDR2 YNFKEQ. The CDR3 loop reads CASQGEERDDGELFF. The CDR3 coding sequence is TGTGCCAGCCAAGGCGAGGAGCGGGACGACGGGGAGCTGTTTTTT.

The sample holds a few counts of this clone. The J gene is TRBJ1-6, the V gene TRBV6-5, with unresolved D. Deletions cut 5 bases from V and 10 bases from J, with 15 bases between. Germline lookup yields CDR1 MNHEY and CDR2 SVGAGI. The length of the CDR3 is 14 residues. The CDR3 spells CASSRLPEGSPLHF. The CDR3, as DNA: TGTGCCAGCAGTCGACTCCCGGAGGGCTCACCCCTCCACTTT.

This rearrangement joins TRBV4-1 to TRBJ1-2; 8 bases match TRBD1. Germline assignment: CDR1 MGHRA and CDR2 YSYEKL. The CDR3 runs to 17 residues. After removal of 4 bases from V and 6 bases from J, the junction contained 16 bases not matched to a gene. The CDR3 nucleotides are TGCGCCAGCAGCCTAACCGGGACAGGCCAGAATGTGAATGGCTACACCTTC. Amino acid sequence: CASSLTGTGQNVNGYTF.

This clone came up once. The V gene is TRBV5-4, the J gene TRBJ2-5; 14 bases are shared with TRBD2. This CDR3 spans 17 amino acids. V lost 4 bases and J lost 5; bases outside the gene matches: 10. Germline CDR1 and CDR2: SGHNT and YYREEE (reference sequence). CDR3: CASSPTSGRAGSETQYF. Written as DNA, the CDR3 is TGTGCCAGCAGCCCGACTAGCGGGAGGGCCGGGTCGGAGACCCAGTACTTC.